This TCR beta chain was sequenced during a study of PD-1 blockade in classical Hodgkin lymphoma. At the level of the study: Every 2 weeks, patients had 3 mg/kg nivolumab intravenously.

Broader study findings: Newly diagnosed patients and complete responders had comparable diversity at baseline. Factors driving the repertoire differences, possibly disease activity or prior therapy, remain undefined. Significant TCR diversity gains by C4D1 occurred in CD4+ but not CD8+ cells.

Every patient had relapsed following autologous stem cell transplantation, and cohorts differed in brentuximab vedotin exposure. The CDR3 is made up of 15 amino acids. Looked up from germline, CDR1 is MNHNY and CDR2 is SVGAGI (reference sequence). The V segment lost 6 bases and the J segment 3 bases; nucleotides outside the gene matches: 11. TCRdb's copy holds only in-frame clones and misses some; the assay was immunoSEQ multiplex PCR. Altogether fewer than 20,000 clones are present, just over 85% being singletons, with the ten largest covering about an eighth. Note on this clone: The antigen is undetermined.

The chain couples TRBV6-6 to TRBJ2-7, with 7 bases aligning to TRBD1. This specimen consisted of peripheral blood mononuclear cells (PBMCs), obtained before the second cycle of nivolumab. The sequence came from a human donor with classical Hodgkin lymphoma. In nucleotides, the CDR3 is TGTGCCAGCAGAACAGGGGTAGGACCCAGCTACGAGCAGTACTTC. Translating it yields CASRTGVGPSYEQYF.